This TCR beta chain derives from a study of technical replicates of blood from a few donors. Germline CDR1 reads SSHAT; CDR2 reads FNYEAQ (reference sequence). The CDR3 runs 13 residues. V was cut by 5 bases and J by 4 bases, with 8 bases left in between. Method: immunoSEQ multiplex PCR; TCRdb's copy keeps in-frame clones and lacks some. The sample lists almost 90,000 clones; roughly 94% were seen once. The chain links TRBV7-7 to TRBJ2-2, with no clear D. Sequencing input: T cells isolated from PBMCs. The receptor was isolated from a human donor in good health. The CDR3 region has the DNA TGTGCCAGCAGCACTGATATCACCGGGGAGCTGTTTTTT. It specifies CASSTDITGELFF.